Below, 8 T cell receptor beta chains from the same sample are listed, as sequenced in a study of blood T cell repertoires in COVID-19. Sequencing used immunoSEQ multiplex PCR; TCRdb keeps in-frame clones, though not all of them. The data contain 490,000 or so clones, 70% to 90% of them seen just once; the ten biggest clones take up approximately 2%. Sample: PBMCs or T cells enriched from blood (not recorded which). The receptor source for this set is a woman aged 40 to 50 who had recovered from COVID-19.

As DNA, the CDR3 is TGTGCCAGCAGCCCCTGGGGCGACTTGGGTCAGCCCCAGCATTTT. Translating gives CASSPWGDLGQPQHF. The genes are TRBV6-6 and TRBJ1-5; D is possibly TRBD1 (5 bases). V was trimmed by 6 bases and J by 6 bases, leaving 18 bases between them. CDR1 and CDR2 (germline): MNHNY, SVGAGI (reference sequence). The CDR3 spans 15 residues.

The chain combines TRBV15 with TRBJ1-1; D not resolved. Germline CDR1 reads LNHNV; CDR2 reads YYDKDF (reference sequence). The germline V and J ends were trimmed by 7 bases and 2 bases, with 11 bases remaining between them. This CDR3 has 13 residues. In nucleotides, the CDR3 is TGTGCCACCACAAAACAATACAACACTGAAGCTTTCTTT. It encodes CATTKQYNTEAFF. The whole variable domain, filled in from reference TRBV15 and TRBJ1-1, reads DAMVIQNPRYQVTQFGKPVTLSCSQTLNHNVMYWYQQKSSQAPKLLFHYYDKDFNNEADTPDNFQSRRPNTSFCFLDIRSPGLGDTAMYLCATTKQYNTEAFFGQGTRLTVV.

In this sample, this clone turned up once. V is TRBV10-3 and J is TRBJ2-2; D possibly corresponds to TRBD1 (6 bases). The length of the CDR3 is 13 residues. Trimming removed 5 bases at V and 6 bases at J, with 10 bases between. Germline assignment: CDR1 ENHRY and CDR2 SYGVKD. The CDR3 bases are TGTGCCATCAGTCAACAGGGTTCCGGGGAGCTGTTTTTT. This sequence encodes CAISQQGSGELFF.

The CDR3 DNA reads TGTGCCAGTACCGGGATATCCTTAGACGAGCAGTACTTC. Translating it yields CASTGISLDEQYF. The chain is built from TRBV25-1 and TRBJ2-7; a weak D match, TRBD2 (5 bases). The CDR3 totals 13 residues. Germline V gene sequence: CDR1 MGHDK, CDR2 SYGVNS. The ends were cut back, 9 bases at V and 5 bases at J, with 17 bases in the middle.

The chain joins TRBV10-2 to TRBJ1-2; D is possibly TRBD1 (6 bases). The germline V and J ends were trimmed by 6 bases and 4 bases, with 15 bases remaining between them. CDR1 and CDR2 (germline): WSHSY, SAAADI. The CDR3 runs to 14 residues. The CDR3 reads CASSGTRSGYGYTF. In DNA, the CDR3 is TGCGCCAGCAGCGGGACAAGATCGGGCTATGGCTACACCTTC.

V is TRBV5-5 and J is TRBJ2-2; D is unresolved. V was pared by 4 bases and J by 6 bases, with 10 bases between. Germline V lookup: CDR1 SGHKS, CDR2 YYEKEE (reference sequence). There are 13 residues in the CDR3. The CDR3: CASSPGQAGELFF. CDR3 sequence (DNA): TGTGCCAGCAGCCCGGGTCAAGCCGGGGAGCTGTTTTTT.

The chain joins TRBV24-1 to TRBJ2-1, with a weak D call TRBD1 (5 bases). This CDR3 spans 14 amino acids. Germline CDR1 and CDR2: KGHDR and SFDVKD. The V and J ends lost 7 bases and 6 bases respectively, with 15 bases between them. The CDR3 nucleotides read TGTGCCACCAGCGACAGTCTCGGATTCAATGAGCAGTTCTTC. This encodes CATSDSLGFNEQFF.

The rearrangement joins TRBV29-1 to TRBJ2-3; the match to TRBD2 covers 7 bases. CDR1 is SQVTM, CDR2 ANQGSEA, per germline. This CDR3 comprises 13 residues. Losses at the gene ends were 7 bases for V and 4 bases for J; bases not matched to a gene: 8. The CDR3 DNA reads TGCAGCGGTGGGGGGGGAGAGGCAGATACGCAGTATTTT. Residues: CSGGGGEADTQYF.